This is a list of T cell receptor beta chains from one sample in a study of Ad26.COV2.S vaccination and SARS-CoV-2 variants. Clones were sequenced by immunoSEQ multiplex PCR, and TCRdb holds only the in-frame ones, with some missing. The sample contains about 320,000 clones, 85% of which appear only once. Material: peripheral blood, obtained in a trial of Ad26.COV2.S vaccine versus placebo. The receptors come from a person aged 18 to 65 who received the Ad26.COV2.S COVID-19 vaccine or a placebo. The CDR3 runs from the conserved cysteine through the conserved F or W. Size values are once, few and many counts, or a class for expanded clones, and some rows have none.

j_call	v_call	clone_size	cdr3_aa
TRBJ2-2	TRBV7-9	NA	CASRDDGSAGANTGELFF
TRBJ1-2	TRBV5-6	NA	CASRPTGGNYGYTF
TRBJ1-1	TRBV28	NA	CASSLANTEAFF
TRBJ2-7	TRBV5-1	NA	CASNGREGPNYEQYF
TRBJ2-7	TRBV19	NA	CASSSGQNYEQYF
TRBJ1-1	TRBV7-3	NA	CASSLTGNTEAFF
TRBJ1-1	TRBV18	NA	CASSPFAGDRGAEAFF
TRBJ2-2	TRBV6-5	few	CASSRGLADTGELFF
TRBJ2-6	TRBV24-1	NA	CATSDRTGAGANVLTF
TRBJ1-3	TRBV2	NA	CASSERRADRSGNTIYF
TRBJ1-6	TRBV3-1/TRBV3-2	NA	CASRRGTNSPLHF
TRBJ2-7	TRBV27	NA	CASGRRVGNYEQYF
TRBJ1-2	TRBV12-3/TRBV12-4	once	CASSLATGPGYTF
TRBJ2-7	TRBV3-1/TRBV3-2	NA	CASSPRQGFYEQYF
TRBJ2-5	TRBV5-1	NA	CASSFRGSPGETQYF
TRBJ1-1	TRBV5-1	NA	CASSWGGNTEAFF
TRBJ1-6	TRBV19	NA	CASTLQGIHNSPLHF
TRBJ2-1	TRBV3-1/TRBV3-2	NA	CASSHLDNEQFF
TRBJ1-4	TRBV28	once	CASTPGTMGGEKLFF
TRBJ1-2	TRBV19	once	CASSPGRAGGYGYTF
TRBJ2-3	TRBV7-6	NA	CASSPGLAPSDTQYF
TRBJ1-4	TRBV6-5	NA	CATSVDWAGKLFF
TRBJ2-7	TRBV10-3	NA	CAISAWPRGRSYEQYF
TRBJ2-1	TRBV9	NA	CASSEGLSLLEQFF
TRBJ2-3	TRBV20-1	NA	CSEGRDTQYF
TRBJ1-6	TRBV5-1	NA	CASSLGQEVAF
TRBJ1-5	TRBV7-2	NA	CASSLGGWNQPQHF
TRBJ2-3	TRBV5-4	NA	CASSSNTDTQYF
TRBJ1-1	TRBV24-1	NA	CATSDSRAGDTEAFF
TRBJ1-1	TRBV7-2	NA	CASSLVWGRIGTEAFF
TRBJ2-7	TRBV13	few	CASKKTGPSSYEQYF
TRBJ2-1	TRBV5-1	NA	CASRAPGQYNEQFF
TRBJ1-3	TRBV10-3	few	CAISESPGRTGNTIYF
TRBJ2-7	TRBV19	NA	CASSFGTPLYYEQYF
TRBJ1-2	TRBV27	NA	CASSSRTGNYGYTF
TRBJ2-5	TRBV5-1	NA	CASSLSDPLQETQYF
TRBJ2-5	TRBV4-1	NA	CASSQVMIWGQRQETQYF
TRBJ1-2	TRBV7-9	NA	CASGVRGDYGYTF
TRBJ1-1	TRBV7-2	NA	CASSGARDGTGDTEAFF
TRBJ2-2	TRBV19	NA	CASTHSGPGIGELFF
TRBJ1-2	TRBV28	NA	CASSLPALTNYGYTF
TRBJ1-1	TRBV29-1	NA	CSVGDRLPFF
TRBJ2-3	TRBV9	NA	CASSPPETGVSGTQYF
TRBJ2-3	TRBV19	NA	CARTSGKPSCADTQYF
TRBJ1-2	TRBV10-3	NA	CAISRDRDYTF
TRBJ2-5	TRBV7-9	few	CASSLAGGRVETQYF
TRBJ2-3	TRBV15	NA	CATSGLSSNGPDTQYF
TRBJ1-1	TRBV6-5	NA	CASSPGETEAFF
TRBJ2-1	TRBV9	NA	CASSVDRAPGQFF
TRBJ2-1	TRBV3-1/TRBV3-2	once	CASSHWGNEQFF